This T cell receptor beta chain was retrieved from a study of T cell clusters in autoimmune cytopenias (dated by TCRdb to 2018 to 2020). With regard to the full study: A mean age of approximately 54 years and a median age of 59 years were recorded for the healthy donor controls, of whom about 50% of the roughly 43 were female. The study aimed to test whether autoimmune cytopenia patients carry a disease-specific immune repertoire signature usable as a blood-based biomarker. For primary cytopenia the controls were about two dozen age-matched healthy donors, whereas for secondary cytopenia the controls were over 11 age-matched CLL patients. Per sample, TRB sequencing gave a median depth of about 53,000 reads and a median of approximately 2,400 distinct TRB clonotypes. Repertoires from autoimmune hepatitis patients were compared with those of about two dozen healthy donors matched for age and sex. Alongside healthy, CLL and autoimmune hepatitis controls, autoimmune cytopenia patients had their peripheral blood TRB and IGH repertoires sequenced at active disease and again during treatment follow-up.

Multiplex PCR with a touch-down protocol amplified TRB rearrangements, with the TRB-A and TRB-B primer pools combined in a single tube. Illumina adapters and sample indices were added to the amplicons through two consecutive PCR reactions using Phusion HS II polymerase. The amplicons were gel-purified using the NucleoSpin Gel and PCR Clean-up kit, after which quantification was performed by Qubit and quality was checked on an Agilent 2100 Bioanalyzer. Sequencing of the libraries was performed on an Illumina MiSeq with 600-cycle, single-indexed, paired-end runs. For the original study's pipeline: MiXCR version 2.1.12 with the default MiXCR reference library was used to align and assemble TRB reads. Each unique CDR3 nucleotide sequence defined a clone, and only productive sequences with at least two reads were analysed. To assess repertoire diversity, an R script computed alpha-parameterized diversity profiles (alpha 0 to 5), which included the Shannon (alpha 1) and Simpson (alpha 2) indices. The tcR package was used to compute combinatorial TRB VJ usage, and cohorts were compared on this usage by principal component analysis with ade4. GLIPH was used to cluster TCRbeta CDR3s in pairs of cohorts matched for age and read depth, and a Wilcoxon test was used to compare cluster frequencies. TCRdb reprocessed the reads into one record per CDR3 protein sequence, lacking DNA. It is TCRdb's table, rather than the study itself, that gives the V and J calls and clone size. The sample's own table lists some 5,600 distinct CDR3 sequences. The ten largest clones add up to 2.5% to 3% of the sample.

Inclusive of the bounding cysteine and phenylalanine, the CDR3 is 14 residues long. No coding sequence is recorded. As encoded in the germline V gene, CDR1 is SGHNT while CDR2 is YENEEA. Per sample, roughly 240 ng of peripheral blood genomic DNA, approximately 38,000 genome equivalents, was used for TRB amplification. Its frequency places this clonotype as medium-sized (0.01 to 0.1%); no count is recorded. This receptor's antigen is unknown. What the work shows at the level of the full study, not this receptor alone: The T cell clusters were defined in silico only, and their functional role remained to be validated experimentally. The cluster-lack signature was not observed for secondary cytopenia versus CLL, as the signature was apparently masked by the dominant lymphoma-associated repertoire. Shifts in the TRB repertoire, including less even repertoires in secondary cytopenia and CLL, were mostly a reflection of lymphoma bias and not of autoimmunity. Healthy donors showed around 3.1-fold more exclusive TRB clusters than active autoimmune hepatitis patients, consistent with an autoimmunity-wide signature. The GLIPH analysis suggested a lack of physiological T cell clusters in primary autoimmune cytopenia patients, since a few dozen clusters were exclusive to healthy donors whereas 17 were exclusive to patients.

These same data were also listed under a study on T cell repertoires in aging, cancer and after chemotherapy. Reported in the second study: Donors spanned six age groups from 30 or younger to 70 or older, with at least three individuals per group. Control TCR repertoires from healthy donors were recorded across several months to years, and re-sampling revealed clear clonal overlap. The full dataset contained millions of TCR reads. Compared with age-matched healthy donors, untreated patients with hematological or solid cancers had significantly lower TCR diversity and higher clonality in blood. In healthy donors, the decline in TCR diversity with age was mainly due to loss of richness, whereas in cancer patients loss of evenness also played a role. Median generation probability increased over the chemotherapy interval in both cancer cohorts, suggesting repertoire reconstitution through rebound thymic output. According to the authors, the repertoire data do not permit conclusions about immunological memory after chemotherapy. Peripheral blood TCR beta repertoires from healthy donors and cancer patients were profiled to examine immunoaging and T cell reconstitution after chemotherapy. A cohort of 200 to 250 cancer patients (94 with hematological and around 130 with solid cancers) was assembled, and about 100 healthy donors were included as a reference group. MiXCR versions 2.12 and 3.0.5 were used to process the TRB sequences. Shannon diversity, evenness, clonality (one minus evenness), and alpha-parameterized diversity profiles from alpha 0 to 5 were included as repertoire metrics. The IGoR algorithm was used to calculate generation probabilities of clones in the paired pre- and post-chemotherapy samples.

Specimen: peripheral blood. This sequence originates from a human donor in good health. This sequence uses TRBV11-3 and TRBJ1-2; absent DNA, TCRdb's TRBD1 call cannot be checked. The CDR3 corresponds to CASSLGQKSYGYTF.